This T cell receptor (beta chain) was found in a study of molecular identifiers for immune sequencing clone quantification. Using its own MiXCR run on the PCR reads, TCRdb lists one record per CDR3 protein. The data contain some 650,000 distinct CDR3 sequences, about 20% of them seen just once; the ten biggest clones take up roughly 0.9%. This clonotype has at least ten counts. The clonotype comes from a human donor in good health. Some libraries in this study had Jurkat cell RNA spiked in. Specimen: naive CD8+ T cells from blood, with Jurkat cell RNA spiked in. As to subset: FACS-sorted CD8+CD4-CCR7+CD45RA+ naive T cells.

CDR3 residues: CASSLEASSEEQFF. The CDR3 region has the DNA TGTGCCAGCAGCTTAGAGGCCTCTAGCGAAGAGCAGTTCTTC. The chain carries TRBV7-6 and TRBJ2-1, with D possibly being TRBD2 (6 bases). This CDR3 comprises 14 residues. Germline CDR1 reads SGHVS; CDR2 reads FNYEAQ. Trimming cost V 1 base and J 10 bases, with 14 bases left between them.